Listed below are T cell receptor beta chains from one sample, sequenced in a study of blood T cell repertoires in COVID-19. TCRdb keeps only in-frame clones here, not all; method: immunoSEQ multiplex PCR. In the table there are approximately 260,000 clones, under 90% of which are singletons. The sample was PBMCs or T cells enriched from blood (not recorded which). The receptor set was obtained from a man aged 25-45 years with acute COVID-19. The CDR3 runs from the conserved cysteine through the conserved F or W. Expanded clones are given a class, and other clones once, few, many or no size at all.

abundance: .; v_gene: TRBV28; j_gene: TRBJ1-2; CDR3aa: CATRGGLYGYTF
abundance: once; v_gene: TRBV11-3; j_gene: TRBJ2-1; CDR3aa: CATTWAPSYNEQFF
abundance: .; v_gene: TRBV19; j_gene: TRBJ1-1; CDR3aa: CASSILRGGTEAFF
abundance: .; v_gene: TRBV5-8; j_gene: TRBJ1-5; CDR3aa: CASRPDRGNQPQHF
abundance: .; v_gene: TRBV24-1; j_gene: TRBJ2-3; CDR3aa: CATSDSAGLTDTQYF
abundance: .; v_gene: TRBV19; j_gene: TRBJ1-3; CDR3aa: CASSPGIGNTIYF
abundance: .; v_gene: TRBV19; j_gene: TRBJ2-1; CDR3aa: CASGTSGRSYNEQFF
abundance: once; v_gene: TRBV7-6; j_gene: TRBJ2-3; CDR3aa: CASSLTSGLTDTQYF
abundance: .; v_gene: TRBV14; j_gene: TRBJ2-3; CDR3aa: CASSHPSGGTQYF
abundance: .; v_gene: TRBV5-1; j_gene: TRBJ2-2; CDR3aa: CASSFPGTTNTGELFF
abundance: .; v_gene: TRBV4-3; j_gene: TRBJ1-2; CDR3aa: CASSQSTEPTIGYTF
abundance: .; v_gene: TRBV11-2; j_gene: TRBJ1-1; CDR3aa: CASSFQLTGNTEAFF
abundance: .; v_gene: TRBV10-2; j_gene: TRBJ2-3; CDR3aa: CASSAREVGTDTQYF
abundance: .; v_gene: TRBV30; j_gene: TRBJ1-6; CDR3aa: CAWGGTGNSPLHF
abundance: few; v_gene: TRBV4-1; j_gene: TRBJ2-2; CDR3aa: CASSPLGQGFTGELFF
abundance: .; v_gene: TRBV30; j_gene: TRBJ1-3; CDR3aa: CARQQGNENTIYF
abundance: few; v_gene: TRBV28; j_gene: TRBJ1-4; CDR3aa: CASKGADPEKLFF
abundance: once; v_gene: TRBV6-5; j_gene: TRBJ1-2; CDR3aa: CASRIGTGYNYGYTF